These T cell receptor beta chains were read from a single sample in a study of shared clonotypes between healthy human individuals. The method was immunoSEQ multiplex PCR; TCRdb's version includes in-frame clones alone and lacks a portion of them. The sample carries some 2,400,000 clones, approximately 95% recorded once. What was sequenced was naive CD4+ T cells sorted from blood. Every receptor here comes from a man aged 18 to 29 in good health. CDR3s include the opening cysteine and the closing phenylalanine or tryptophan. The D gene is left open where the match is weak. Expanded clones are given a class, and other clones once, few, many or no size at all.

D gene,clone size,V gene,J gene,CDR3 protein,CDR3 DNA
.,.,TRBV7-8,TRBJ1-1,CASSPVRAEAFF,TGTGCCAGCAGTCCGGTCAGGGCTGAAGCTTTCTTT
TRBD1,once,TRBV5-1,TRBJ1-2,CASSLVEGANGYTF,TGCGCCAGCAGCTTGGTGGAGGGGGCAAATGGCTACACCTTC
.,.,TRBV5-4,TRBJ2-3,CASSSGEYTDTQYF,TGTGCCAGCAGCTCCGGAGAGTACACAGATACGCAGTATTTT
TRBD1,.,TRBV18,TRBJ2-5,CASSSSGQGAYETQYF,TGTGCCAGCTCATCCTCAGGACAGGGGGCTTATGAGACCCAGTACTTC
TRBD2,.,TRBV27,TRBJ2-5,CASSLGELAGGIETQYF,TGTGCCAGCAGTTTAGGCGAACTAGCGGGGGGCATAGAGACCCAGTACTTC
.,.,TRBV9,TRBJ1-3,CASSVEGPSGNTIYF,TGTGCCAGCAGCGTAGAAGGGCCGTCTGGAAACACCATATATTTT
TRBD1,.,TRBV9,TRBJ2-3,CASSVRGTGSEIATDTQYF,TGTGCCAGCAGCGTACGCGGGACAGGGTCAGAAATAGCGACAGATACGCAGTATTTT
TRBD1,.,TRBV7-9,TRBJ1-1,CASSQAGQGDTEAFF,TGTGCCAGCAGCCAAGCCGGGCAGGGGGACACTGAAGCTTTCTTT
.,.,TRBV6-5,TRBJ1-5,CASSSGDSNQPQHF,TGTGCCAGCAGCTCAGGGGATAGCAATCAGCCCCAGCATTTT
.,.,TRBV10-3,TRBJ1-1,CAISDGGTPTEAFF,TGTGCCATCAGTGACGGGGGGACCCCCACTGAAGCTTTCTTT
.,.,TRBV7-2,TRBJ2-7,CASSSRVSYEQYF,TGTGCCAGCAGCTCAAGGGTCTCCTACGAGCAGTACTTC
.,.,TRBV11-2,TRBJ2-1,CASSRKGEQFF,TGTGCCAGCAGCAGAAAGGGTGAGCAGTTCTTC
TRBD1,.,TRBV7-2,TRBJ2-7,CASGDSSYEQYF,TGTGCCAGCGGGGACAGTTCCTACGAGCAGTACTTC
.,.,TRBV6-1,TRBJ2-7,CASLGQYEQYF,TGTGCCAGCTTGGGGCAATACGAGCAGTACTTC
TRBD2,.,TRBV5-1,TRBJ2-1,CASSLVGEGYNEQFF,TGCGCCAGCAGCTTGGTGGGGGAGGGTTACAATGAGCAGTTCTTC
.,.,TRBV27,TRBJ2-1,CARGVAATYNEQFF,TGTGCCAGAGGGGTAGCGGCCACCTACAATGAGCAGTTCTTC
.,once,TRBV18,TRBJ2-7,CASSETPHNVYEQYF,TGTGCCAGCTCAGAAACGCCGCATAACGTCTACGAGCAGTACTTC
.,.,TRBV21-1,TRBJ2-5,CASSKGSHVQETQYF,TGTGCCAGCAGCAAGGGTTCGCACGTTCAAGAGACCCAGTACTTC
.,.,TRBV5-6,TRBJ2-7,CASSFQTGTYEQYF,TGTGCCAGCAGCTTTCAGACAGGAACCTACGAGCAGTACTTC
TRBD1,.,TRBV6-6,TRBJ2-2,CASTPPDRANTGELFF,TGTGCCAGCACCCCTCCGGACAGGGCGAACACCGGGGAGCTGTTTTTT
.,.,TRBV14,TRBJ2-7,CASSRGQARQYF,TGTGCCAGCAGCCGGGGGCAGGCCAGGCAGTACTTC
TRBD2,.,TRBV7-8,TRBJ2-7,CASSLVAGTKSEQYF,TGTGCCAGCAGCTTAGTTGCGGGGACTAAAAGTGAGCAGTACTTC
.,.,TRBV19,TRBJ1-3,CASSRAQDGGNTIYF,TGTGCCAGTAGTCGGGCCCAAGATGGAGGAAACACCATATATTTT
TRBD1,.,TRBV30,TRBJ2-1,CAWSPGAGGAEQFF,TGTGCCTGGAGCCCTGGGGCAGGGGGCGCTGAGCAGTTCTTC
TRBD2,.,TRBV7-2,TRBJ2-3,CASIPSGRNSDTQYF,TGTGCCAGCATCCCGAGCGGGAGGAACTCAGATACGCAGTATTTT
TRBD2,.,TRBV30,TRBJ2-3,CAWSYGAASGVYF,TGTGCCTGGAGTTACGGGGCTGCTAGCGGGGTTTATTTT
.,once,TRBV4-1,TRBJ2-4,CASSQPTRSKGNIQYF,TGCGCCAGCAGCCAACCTACTAGGTCGAAAGGGAACATTCAGTACTTC
.,few,TRBV14,TRBJ2-4,CASSQEVTLAKNIQYF,TGTGCCAGCAGCCAAGAAGTGACGCTAGCCAAAAACATTCAGTACTTC
.,.,TRBV7-9,TRBJ1-5,CASSRANQPQHF,TGTGCCAGCAGCCGAGCGAATCAGCCCCAGCATTTT
.,.,TRBV5-1,TRBJ2-3,CASSLVRGFTDTQYF,TGCGCCAGCAGCTTGGTACGGGGCTTCACAGATACGCAGTATTTT
.,.,TRBV7-6,TRBJ2-5,CASSFMGGGDVETQYF,TGTGCCAGCAGCTTTATGGGCGGTGGGGATGTCGAGACCCAGTACTTC
.,.,TRBV14,TRBJ1-2,CASSQDRGDYGYTF,TGTGCCAGCAGCCAAGACAGGGGTGACTATGGCTACACCTTC
.,.,TRBV18,TRBJ2-7,CASSQNPDGSSYEQYF,TGTGCCAGCTCACAGAACCCGGACGGTAGCTCCTACGAGCAGTACTTC
TRBD1,.,TRBV29-1,TRBJ2-7,CSVGRRVQGARYEQYF,TGCAGCGTGGGACGGAGGGTCCAGGGGGCCCGGTACGAGCAGTACTTC
TRBD1,.,TRBV18,TRBJ2-2,CASSPYGTGKSGELFF,TGTGCCAGCTCACCCTACGGGACAGGGAAATCCGGGGAGCTGTTTTTT
TRBD1,.,TRBV7-7,TRBJ2-5,CASSLTGGAGETQYF,TGTGCTAGCAGCCTGACAGGGGGCGCGGGGGAGACCCAGTACTTC
.,.,TRBV4-1,TRBJ1-6,CASSQLGNSPLHF,TGCGCCAGCAGCCAACTGGGGAATTCACCCCTCCACTTT
TRBD1,.,TRBV6-6,TRBJ1-1,CASSYPPGQRRPEAFF,TGTGCCAGCAGTTACCCCCCGGGACAGCGCCGACCCGAAGCTTTCTTT
TRBD1,.,TRBV30,TRBJ2-7,CAGTGDGYEQYF,TGTGCCGGAACAGGGGATGGCTACGAGCAGTACTTC
.,.,TRBV6-5,TRBJ2-2,CASSLLRQNTGELFF,TGTGCCAGCAGTCTCCTTCGACAGAATACCGGGGAGCTGTTTTTT
.,once,TRBV9,TRBJ2-3,CASSVRPGTDTQYF,TGTGCCAGCAGCGTTCGACCGGGAACAGATACGCAGTATTTT